This T cell receptor (beta chain) comes out of a study of T cell changes during pregnancy in multiple sclerosis (dated by TCRdb to about 2019). About the full investigation: The study looked at changes in the T cell repertoire across pregnancy in women with multiple sclerosis.

Library preparation employed the immunoSEQ multiplex PCR assay. Entries here come from immuneACCESS through TCRdb and include only in-frame sequences with V and J called. Some clones fail to appear in such tables; in the studies checked, an unresolved V gene covers under half of the shortfall, and the cause of the remainder is unknown. Recorded for this sample are fewer than 50,000 clones; roughly 94% of them occurred a single time. The ten largest clones capture 0.7% to 1% of the sample. V lost 2 bases and J lost 7 bases, and the count of bases not matched to a germline gene is 1. The germline V gene specifies SNHLY as CDR1 and FYNNEI as CDR2. The CDR3 measures 12 amino acids from cysteine to phenylalanine. This entry keeps only the CDR3 DNA: 36 bases, framed from base 1. This clone showed up just a few times. Its antigen is not yet known. No qualities accompany the bases; no much larger clone lies one base away.

The chain couples TRBV2 to TRBJ2-7; TRBD1 lines up with 8 middle nucleotides. This clonotype originated in a female donor with multiple sclerosis, enrolled in a pregnancy study. The sequenced sample was CD4+ T cells from peripheral blood mononuclear cells, obtained in the third trimester of pregnancy. CDR3 sequence: CASSETGGEQYF. The DNA is as follows: TGTGCCAGCAGTGAAACAGGGGGGGAGCAGTACTTC.